This paragraph reports one T cell receptor (beta chain). These data are taken from a study of blood T cell repertoires in COVID-19. Whole-study context: PBMCs, B-cell-depleted T cells, or T cells provided the cDNA or gDNA that made up the material.

Residents of 24 US areas, aged roughly 18 to 89 years, made up the participants. Cohorts were based on clinical histories the participants reported. Germline-derived CDR1 and CDR2 are MNHEY and SVGAGI. The junction had 11 bases not matched to a gene; V was cut back by 7 bases and J by 7 bases. The CDR3 runs 14 residues. The data were produced by immunoSEQ multiplex PCR, yet TCRdb's version contains in-frame clones alone and is incomplete. The data hold 450,000 to 500,000 clones, with about 90% observed a single time. The sequenced sample consisted of PBMCs or T cells enriched from blood (not recorded which). V and J are TRBV6-5 and TRBJ1-2; 8 positions match TRBD1. The sequence came from a woman younger than 35 who had recovered from COVID-19. The CDR3 DNA sequence: TGTGCCAGCATCCGGGCAGGGGGCGTCTCTGGCTACACCTTC. This sequence encodes CASIRAGGVSGYTF.